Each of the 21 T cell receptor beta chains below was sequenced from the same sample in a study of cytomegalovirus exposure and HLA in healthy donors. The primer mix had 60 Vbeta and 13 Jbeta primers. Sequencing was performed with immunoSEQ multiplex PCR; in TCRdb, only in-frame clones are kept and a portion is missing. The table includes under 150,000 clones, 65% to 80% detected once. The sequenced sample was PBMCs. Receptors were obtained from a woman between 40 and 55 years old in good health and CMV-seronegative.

CDR3 loop: CASSLFANTINYGYTF. Written as DNA, the CDR3 is TGTGCCAGCAGCTTATTCGCCAATACTATTAACTATGGCTACACCTTC. The chain carries TRBV5-5 and TRBJ1-2; D gene ambiguous. Germline CDR1 and CDR2: SGHKS and YYEKEE (reference sequence). The CDR3 is 16 amino acids. Trimming shortened V by 2 bases and J by 1 base, and 15 bases separated the two germline ends.

The DNA of the CDR3 is TGTGCCAGCAGTTTATCGGGTTTGGGCAGGTCGACTTTCTTT. It encodes CASSLSGLGRSTFF. This chain uses TRBV27 with TRBJ1-1, with D unclear. V was clipped by 0 bases and J by 12 bases, with 17 bases between them. Germline lookup yields CDR1 MNHEY and CDR2 SMNVEV (reference sequence). The CDR3 consists of 14 residues.

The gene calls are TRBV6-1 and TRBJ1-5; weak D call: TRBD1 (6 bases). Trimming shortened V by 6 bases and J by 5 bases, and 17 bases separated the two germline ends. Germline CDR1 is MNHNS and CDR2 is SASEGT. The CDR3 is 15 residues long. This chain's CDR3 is CASSAPGEGDQPQHF. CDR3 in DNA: TGTGCCAGCAGCGCCCCCGGGGAGGGGGATCAGCCCCAGCATTTT.

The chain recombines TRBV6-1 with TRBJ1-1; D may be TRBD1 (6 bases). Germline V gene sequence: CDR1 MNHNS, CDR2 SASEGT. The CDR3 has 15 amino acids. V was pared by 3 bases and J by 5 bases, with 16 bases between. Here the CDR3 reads CASSDAGGRYTEAFF. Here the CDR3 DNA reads TGTGCCAGCAGTGACGCCGGGGGGCGTTATACTGAAGCTTTCTTT.

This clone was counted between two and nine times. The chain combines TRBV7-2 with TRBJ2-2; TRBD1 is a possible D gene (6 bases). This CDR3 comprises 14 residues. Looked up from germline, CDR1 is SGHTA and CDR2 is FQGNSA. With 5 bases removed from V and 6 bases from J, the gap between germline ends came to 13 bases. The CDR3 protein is CASSPNRAAGELFF. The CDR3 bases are TGTGCCAGCAGCCCAAACAGGGCGGCCGGGGAGCTGTTTTTT.

This chain's CDR3 is CASSSSGGAGREQFF. In DNA form, the CDR3 reads TGTGCCAGCAGTTCATCAGGGGGCGCAGGACGGGAGCAGTTCTTC. V is TRBV6-5 and J is TRBJ2-1; the match to TRBD1 covers 8 bases. Germline V lookup: CDR1 MNHEY, CDR2 SVGAGI. This CDR3 has 15 amino acids. The J segment lost 10 bases and the V segment lost 4 bases, leaving 12 bases of the junction unmatched.

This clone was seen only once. As DNA, the CDR3 is TGTGCCATCAGCCGGGAACTAGCGGGGGGAAACAATGAGCAGTTCTTC. It codes for CAISRELAGGNNEQFF. V and J are TRBV10-3 and TRBJ2-1, with 12 bases identical to TRBD2. The ends lost 6 bases at V and 5 bases at J; junction bases unmatched: 8. CDR1 ENHRY and CDR2 SYGVKD come from the germline V gene. CDR3 length: 16 amino acids.

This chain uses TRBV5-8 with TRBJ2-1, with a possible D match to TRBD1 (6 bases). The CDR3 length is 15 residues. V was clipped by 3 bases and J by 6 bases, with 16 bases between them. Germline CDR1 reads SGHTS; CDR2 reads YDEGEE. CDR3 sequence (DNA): TGTGCCAGCAGCTCTGGACAGTATCAGGGCAATGAGCAGTTCTTC. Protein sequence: CASSSGQYQGNEQFF.

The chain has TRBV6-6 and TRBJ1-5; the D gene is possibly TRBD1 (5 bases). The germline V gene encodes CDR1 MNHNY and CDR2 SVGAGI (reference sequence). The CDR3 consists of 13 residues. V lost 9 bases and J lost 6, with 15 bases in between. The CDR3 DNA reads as TGTGCCAGTGGGGGGGGGTGGGGTCAGCCCCAGCATTTT. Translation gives CASGGGWGQPQHF.

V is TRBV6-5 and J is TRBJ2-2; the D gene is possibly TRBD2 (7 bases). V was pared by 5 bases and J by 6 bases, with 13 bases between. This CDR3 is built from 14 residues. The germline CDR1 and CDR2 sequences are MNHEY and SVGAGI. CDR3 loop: CASSGGASPGELFF. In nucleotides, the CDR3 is TGTGCCAGCAGTGGGGGGGCCTCCCCCGGGGAGCTGTTTTTT.

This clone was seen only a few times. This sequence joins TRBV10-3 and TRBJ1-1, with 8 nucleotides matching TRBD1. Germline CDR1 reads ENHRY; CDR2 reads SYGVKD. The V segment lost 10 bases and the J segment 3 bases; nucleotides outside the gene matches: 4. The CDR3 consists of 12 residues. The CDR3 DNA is TGTGCCACAGGGGGCATCGACACTGAAGCTTTCTTT. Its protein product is CATGGIDTEAFF.

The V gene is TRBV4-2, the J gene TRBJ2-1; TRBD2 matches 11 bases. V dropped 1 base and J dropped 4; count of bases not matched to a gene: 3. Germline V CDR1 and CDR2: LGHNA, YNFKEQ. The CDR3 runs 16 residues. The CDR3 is CASSQGTSGLYNEQFF. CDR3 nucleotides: TGTGCCAGCAGCCAAGGGACTAGCGGGCTATACAATGAGCAGTTCTTC.

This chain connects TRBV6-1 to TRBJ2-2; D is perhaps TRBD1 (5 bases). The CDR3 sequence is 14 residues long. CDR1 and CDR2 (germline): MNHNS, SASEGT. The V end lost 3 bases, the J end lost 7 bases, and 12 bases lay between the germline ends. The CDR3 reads CASSDRVRDGELFF. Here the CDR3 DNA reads TGTGCCAGCAGTGACAGGGTTCGAGACGGGGAGCTGTTTTTT.

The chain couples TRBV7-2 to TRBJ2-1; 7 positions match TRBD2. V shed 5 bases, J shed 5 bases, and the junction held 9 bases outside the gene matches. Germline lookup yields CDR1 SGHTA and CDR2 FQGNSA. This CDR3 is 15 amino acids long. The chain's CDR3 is CASSLGLAANNEQFF. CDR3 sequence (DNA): TGTGCCAGCAGCCTGGGGCTAGCGGCGAACAATGAGCAGTTCTTC.

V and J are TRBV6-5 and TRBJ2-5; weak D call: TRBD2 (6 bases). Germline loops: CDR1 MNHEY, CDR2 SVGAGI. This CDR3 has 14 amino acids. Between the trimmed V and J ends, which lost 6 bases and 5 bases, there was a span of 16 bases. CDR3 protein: CASRQRDLPETQYF. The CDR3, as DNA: TGTGCCAGCAGGCAACGGGACTTACCTGAGACCCAGTACTTC.

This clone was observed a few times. CDR3 nucleotide sequence: TGTGCCAGCAGTTTAGCGGGGGGGCCGTTCAATGAGCAGTTCTTC. Translated: CASSLAGGPFNEQFF. The gene calls are TRBV27 and TRBJ2-1; TRBD2 matches 9 bases. V trimming: 2 bases; J trimming: 6 bases; junction bases outside the gene matches: 5. Germline V gives CDR1 MNHEY, CDR2 SMNVEV (reference sequence). This CDR3 contains 15 residues.

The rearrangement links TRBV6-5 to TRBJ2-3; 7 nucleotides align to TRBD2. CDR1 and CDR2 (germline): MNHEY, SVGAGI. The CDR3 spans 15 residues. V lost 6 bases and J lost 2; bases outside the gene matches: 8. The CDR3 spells CASSLKAGYTDTQYF. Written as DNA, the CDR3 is TGTGCCAGCAGCCTAAAAGCGGGGTACACAGATACGCAGTATTTT.

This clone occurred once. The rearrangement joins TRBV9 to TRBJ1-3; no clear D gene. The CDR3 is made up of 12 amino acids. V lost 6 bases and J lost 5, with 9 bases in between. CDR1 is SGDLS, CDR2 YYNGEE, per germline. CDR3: CASTAGRNTIYF. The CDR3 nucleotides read TGTGCCAGCACCGCGGGAAGAAACACCATATATTTT.

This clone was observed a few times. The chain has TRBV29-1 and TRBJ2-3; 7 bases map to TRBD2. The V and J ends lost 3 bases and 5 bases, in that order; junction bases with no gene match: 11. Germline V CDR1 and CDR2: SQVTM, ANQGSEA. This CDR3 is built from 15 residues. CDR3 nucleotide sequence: TGCAGCGTTGAGGGAGGGCACCTCGAAGGAGATACGCAGTATTTT. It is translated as CSVEGGHLEGDTQYF.

The CDR3 loop is CASSIFGTSGRRNEQFF. The CDR3 coding sequence is TGTGCCAGCAGTATTTTTGGGACTAGCGGGAGGAGGAATGAGCAGTTCTTC. J is TRBJ2-1 and V is TRBV5-6; 15 bases are a match to TRBD2. CDR1 and CDR2 (germline): SGHDT, YYEEEE. Trimming removed 5 bases from V and 7 bases from J; junction bases left unmatched: 10. This CDR3 is 17 amino acids long.

The CDR3 protein is CASSLAGQGEEEQYF. As DNA, the CDR3 is TGTGCCAGCAGCTTAGCTGGGCAGGGGGAGGAGGAGCAGTACTTC. The gene calls are TRBV7-8 and TRBJ2-5; possible D gene TRBD1, 7 bases. V lost 0 bases and J 11 bases, leaving 19 bases between the germline ends. This CDR3 comprises 15 residues. Germline CDR1 SGHVS, CDR2 FQNEAQ.